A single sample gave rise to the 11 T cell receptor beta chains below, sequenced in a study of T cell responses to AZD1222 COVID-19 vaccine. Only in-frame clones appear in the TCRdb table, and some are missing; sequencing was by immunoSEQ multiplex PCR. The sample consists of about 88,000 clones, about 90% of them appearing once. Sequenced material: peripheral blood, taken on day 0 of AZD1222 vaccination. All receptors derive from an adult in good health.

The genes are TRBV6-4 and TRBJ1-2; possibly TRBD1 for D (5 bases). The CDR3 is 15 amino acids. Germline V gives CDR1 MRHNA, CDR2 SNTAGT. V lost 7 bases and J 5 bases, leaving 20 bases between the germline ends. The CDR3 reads CASTYPHRQTYGYTF. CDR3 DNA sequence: TGTGCCAGCACCTATCCCCACAGACAGACTTATGGCTACACCTTC.

CDR3 nucleotides: TGCGCCAGCAATCCCGGGACAGGGAAAGAGACCCAGTACTTC. As protein: CASNPGTGKETQYF. This chain uses TRBV5-1 with TRBJ2-5; TRBD1 agrees at 9 bases. The length of the CDR3 is 14 residues. The junction had 6 bases not matched to a gene; V was cut back by 6 bases and J by 3 bases. Germline CDR1 reads SGHRS; CDR2 reads YFSETQ.

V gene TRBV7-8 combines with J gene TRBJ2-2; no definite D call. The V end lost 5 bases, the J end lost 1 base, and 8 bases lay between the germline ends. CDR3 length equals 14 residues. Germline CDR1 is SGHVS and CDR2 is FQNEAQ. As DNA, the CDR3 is TGTGCCAGCAGCCCCCCTGGGAACACCGGGGAGCTGTTTTTT. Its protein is CASSPPGNTGELFF.

As DNA, the CDR3 is TGTGCCAGCAGTTTAGCCTCCACTCCCTCCTACGAGCAGTACTTC. Translation: CASSLASTPSYEQYF. V is TRBV28 and J is TRBJ2-7; D call uncertain. V gave up 2 bases and J gave up 0 bases, with 11 bases separating them. This CDR3 has 15 amino acids. Germline assignment: CDR1 MDHEN and CDR2 SYDVKM.

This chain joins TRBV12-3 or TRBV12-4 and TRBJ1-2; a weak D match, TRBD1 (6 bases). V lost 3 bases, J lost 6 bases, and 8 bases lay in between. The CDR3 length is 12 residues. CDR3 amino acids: CASSLSGDGYTF. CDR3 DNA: TGTGCCAGCAGTTTGTCAGGGGATGGCTACACCTTC.

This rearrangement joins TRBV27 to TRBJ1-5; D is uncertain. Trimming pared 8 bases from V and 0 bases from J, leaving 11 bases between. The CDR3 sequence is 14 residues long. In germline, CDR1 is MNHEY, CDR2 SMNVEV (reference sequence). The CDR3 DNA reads TGTGCCAGCCGGTCCGACAATAGCAATCAGCCCCAGCATTTT. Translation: CASRSDNSNQPQHF.

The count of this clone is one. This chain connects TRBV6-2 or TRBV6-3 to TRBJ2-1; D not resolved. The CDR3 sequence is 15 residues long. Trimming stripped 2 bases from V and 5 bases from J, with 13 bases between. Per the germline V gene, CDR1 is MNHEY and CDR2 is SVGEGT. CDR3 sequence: CASSYRGLNHNEQFF. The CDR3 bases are TGTGCCAGCAGTTACCGTGGTCTTAACCACAATGAGCAGTTCTTC.

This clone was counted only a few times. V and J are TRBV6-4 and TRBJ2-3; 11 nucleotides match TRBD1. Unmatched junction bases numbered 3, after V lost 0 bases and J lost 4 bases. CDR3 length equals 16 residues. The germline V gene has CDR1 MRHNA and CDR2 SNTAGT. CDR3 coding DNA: TGTGCCAGCAGTGACTCTCCGGGACAGGGGGCAGATACGCAGTATTTT. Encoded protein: CASSDSPGQGADTQYF.

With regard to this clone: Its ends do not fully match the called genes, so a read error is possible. The CDR3 protein is CASSFITATYPLF. CDR3 bases: TGTGCCAGCAGTTTCATAACAGCCACCTATCCACTTTTC. The chain has TRBV28 and TRBJ1-2, with D hard to call. Germline loops: CDR1 MDHEN, CDR2 SYDVKM. The CDR3 sequence is 13 residues long.

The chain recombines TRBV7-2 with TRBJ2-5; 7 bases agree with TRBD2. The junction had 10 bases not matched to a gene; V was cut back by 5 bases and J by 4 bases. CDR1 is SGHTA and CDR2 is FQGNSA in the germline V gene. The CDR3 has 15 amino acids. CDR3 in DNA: TGTGCCAGCAGCCTCCCCCGCGGGAGTTCAGAGACCCAGTACTTC. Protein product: CASSLPRGSSETQYF.

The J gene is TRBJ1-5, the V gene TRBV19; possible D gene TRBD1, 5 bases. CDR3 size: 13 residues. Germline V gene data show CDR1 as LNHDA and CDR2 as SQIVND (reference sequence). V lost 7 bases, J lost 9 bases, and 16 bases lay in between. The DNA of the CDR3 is TGTGCCAGTATGGAGGGGCCGATTCTGCCCCAGCATTTT. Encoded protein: CASMEGPILPQHF. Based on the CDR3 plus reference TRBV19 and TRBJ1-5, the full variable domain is DGGITQSPKYLFRKEGQNVTLSCEQNLNHDAMYWYRQDPGQGLRLIYYSQIVNDFQKGDIAEGYSVSREKKESFPLTVTSAQKNPTAFYLCASMEGPILPQHFGDGTRLSIL.